The present entry profiles one T cell receptor (beta chain) with its context. This specimen belongs to a study of cytotoxic CD8 clonotypes in ibrutinib-treated CLL. Some clones are missing from TCRdb's copy, which holds only in-frame ones; the method was immunoSEQ multiplex PCR. This sample yields some 84,000 clones, of which about 82% are seen a single time; approximately 5.4% belongs to the top ten. The CDR3 runs 15 residues. Germline V CDR1 and CDR2: LNHNV, YYDKDF (reference sequence). V lost 3 bases, J lost 7 bases, and 2 bases stayed unmatched. The chain has TRBV15 and TRBJ1-6; 11 bases align to TRBD1. This TCR derives from a human donor with chronic lymphocytic leukemia. Sequenced here: PBMCs, sampled before ibrutinib treatment. In nucleotides, the CDR3 is TGTGCCACCAGCAGGAGGACAGGGGGCAATTCACCCCTCCACTTT. It specifies CATSRRTGGNSPLHF. The full variable domain, completed using reference TRBV15 and TRBJ1-6, is DAMVIQNPRYQVTQFGKPVTLSCSQTLNHNVMYWYQQKSSQAPKLLFHYYDKDFNNEADTPDNFQSRRPNTSFCFLDIRSPGLGDTAMYLCATSRRTGGNSPLHFGNGTRLTVT.